This is a list of T cell receptor beta chains from one sample in a study of blood T cell repertoires in COVID-19. Libraries were prepared by immunoSEQ multiplex PCR; TCRdb keeps only in-frame clonotypes and omits some of them. Of fewer than 95,000 clones listed, 80% to 90% are singletons. Material for sequencing was peripheral blood. These receptors originate from a man aged 50 to 60 with acute or convalescent COVID-19. The CDR3 runs from the conserved cysteine through the conserved F or W. The D gene is left open where the match is weak. A clone size is listed for some rows: how often the clone was seen (once, few, many), or a class if it is expanded.

J | V | D | size | CDR3 | DNA
TRBJ2-3 | TRBV5-1 | TRBD2 | . | CASSQLGLAGGLGTQYF | TGCGCCAGCAGCCAGCTCGGGCTAGCGGGGGGGCTTGGTACGCAGTATTTT
TRBJ2-2 | TRBV7-7 | TRBD2 | . | CASSTGGANTGELFF | TGTGCCAGCAGTACGGGGGGTGCAAACACCGGGGAGCTGTTTTTT
TRBJ1-3 | TRBV28 | TRBD1 | . | CASSLDRGAFDTIYF | TGTGCCAGCAGTTTAGACAGGGGGGCGTTTGACACCATATATTTT
TRBJ2-3 | TRBV10-2 | . | once | CASTSQLAASTDTQYF | TGCGCCAGCACCAGCCAACTAGCAGCTAGCACAGATACGCAGTATTTT
TRBJ2-5 | TRBV11-2 | . | . | CASSARRGETQYF | TGTGCCAGCAGCGCACGCAGGGGTGAGACCCAGTACTTC
TRBJ2-3 | TRBV19 | . | . | CASSIEGRDTQYF | TGTGCCAGTAGTATAGAGGGCAGGGATACGCAGTATTTT
TRBJ1-1 | TRBV6-6 | TRBD1 | . | CASSYVGQGNTEAFF | TGTGCCAGCAGTTACGTGGGACAGGGAAACACTGAAGCTTTCTTT
TRBJ2-1 | TRBV3-1/TRBV3-2 | TRBD2 | . | CASSFTSGGSNEQFF | TGTGCCAGCAGCTTTACTAGCGGGGGGTCCAATGAGCAGTTCTTC
TRBJ2-5 | TRBV27 | TRBD2 | . | CASSSDFGTSRKETQYF | TGTGCCAGCAGTTCAGACTTCGGGACTAGCAGGAAAGAGACCCAGTACTTC
TRBJ1-2 | TRBV7-6 | TRBD1 | . | CASSPRQGVNYGYTF | TGTGCCAGCAGCCCCCGCCAGGGGGTTAACTATGGCTACACCTTC
TRBJ2-3 | TRBV5-1 | TRBD1 | few | CASSLGTGASTDTQYF | TGCGCCAGCAGCTTGGGGACAGGAGCTAGCACAGATACGCAGTATTTT
TRBJ1-6 | TRBV6-5 | TRBD1 | . | CASKGQGSSPLHF | TGTGCCAGCAAGGGACAGGGAAGTTCACCCCTCCACTTT
TRBJ1-3 | TRBV30 | . | . | CAWNKGNRVGNTIYF | TGTGCCTGGAATAAGGGGAATAGGGTAGGAAACACCATATATTTT
TRBJ1-4 | TRBV10-3 | . | . | CATRGDKADEKLFF | TGTGCCACCAGAGGAGATAAGGCGGATGAAAAACTGTTTTTT
TRBJ2-1 | TRBV11-2 | TRBD2 | . | CASSRLAGGYNEQFF | TGTGCCAGCAGCCGACTAGCGGGGGGTTACAATGAGCAGTTCTTC
TRBJ2-5 | TRBV27 | TRBD2 | . | CASSLSGLAGLETQYF | TGTGCCAGCAGTTTATCAGGACTAGCGGGGTTAGAGACCCAGTACTTC
TRBJ2-1 | TRBV7-6 | . | . | CASRLIGGPYNEQFF | TGTGCCAGCAGGTTAATCGGGGGACCCTACAATGAGCAGTTCTTC
TRBJ2-3 | TRBV4-1 | . | . | CASSQGPGSGTDTQYF | TGCGCCAGCAGCCAAGGTCCCGGTAGCGGCACAGATACGCAGTATTTT
TRBJ1-6 | TRBV12-3/TRBV12-4 | TRBD1 | . | CASSRQGNSPLHF | TGTGCCAGCAGCCGACAGGGTAATTCACCCCTCCACTTT
TRBJ1-1 | TRBV19 | . | . | CASGGAVNTEAFF | TGTGCCAGTGGTGGGGCGGTGAACACTGAAGCTTTCTTT
TRBJ1-2 | TRBV23-1 | TRBD1 | . | CASSQSRTGSEGYTF | TGCGCCAGCAGTCAATCCAGGACAGGGTCAGAAGGCTACACCTTC
TRBJ2-2 | TRBV5-6 | TRBD1 | . | CASSRTGSGTGELFF | TGTGCCAGCAGCCGGACAGGGTCCGGGACCGGGGAGCTGTTTTTT
TRBJ1-5 | TRBV7-2 | . | . | CASSLEMTVSNQPQHF | TGTGCCAGCAGCTTAGAGATGACAGTTAGCAATCAGCCCCAGCATTTT
TRBJ1-1 | TRBV11-3 | . | . | CASSTRGNTEAFF | TGTGCCAGCAGCACCCGGGGAAACACTGAAGCTTTCTTT
TRBJ2-2 | TRBV5-6 | TRBD1 | once | CASSLASRGRTGELFF | TGTGCCAGCAGCTTGGCGTCCAGGGGGCGCACCGGGGAGCTGTTTTTT
TRBJ2-3 | TRBV2 | . | . | CAIMPGSTDTQYF | TGTGCCATCATGCCGGGGAGCACAGATACGCAGTATTTT
TRBJ2-1 | TRBV2 | TRBD2 | . | CASSEWTSRNNEQFF | TGTGCCAGCAGTGAATGGACTAGCCGAAACAATGAGCAGTTCTTC
TRBJ1-2 | TRBV2 | TRBD1 | . | CASSPGGIYYGYTF | TGTGCCAGCAGCCCAGGGGGCATTTACTATGGCTACACCTTC
TRBJ1-1 | TRBV29-1 | . | . | CSVNPSGGGTEAFF | TGCAGCGTAAACCCCTCCGGGGGAGGAACTGAAGCTTTCTTT
TRBJ1-5 | TRBV7-2 | TRBD1 | . | CASSLTGQGTQPQHF | TGTGCCAGCAGCTTGACCGGACAGGGGACTCAGCCCCAGCATTTT
TRBJ2-5 | TRBV11-1 | . | . | CASSLGAKETQYF | TGTGCCAGCAGCTTAGGAGCTAAAGAGACCCAGTACTTC
TRBJ1-1 | TRBV27 | TRBD1 | . | CASSFSLDRVGNTEAFF | TGTGCCAGCAGTTTCTCACTGGACAGGGTAGGAAACACTGAAGCTTTCTTT
TRBJ1-3 | TRBV7-9 | . | . | CASSPQAGAMRGNTIYF | TGTGCCAGCAGCCCTCAAGCGGGGGCTATGAGGGGAAACACCATATATTTT
TRBJ1-1 | TRBV5-1 | . | . | CASSWSQGANTEAFF | TGCGCCAGCAGCTGGAGTCAGGGCGCGAACACTGAAGCTTTCTTT
TRBJ2-1 | TRBV7-3 | . | . | CASSLSGGRYNEQFF | TGTGCCAGCAGCTTATCTGGGGGGAGATACAATGAGCAGTTCTTC
TRBJ2-5 | TRBV24-1 | . | . | CATSDDRRETQYF | TGTGCCACCAGTGATGACAGGCGGGAGACCCAGTACTTC
TRBJ1-1 | TRBV5-4 | . | . | CASSLVGGEAFF | TGTGCCAGCAGCTTGGTGGGAGGGGAAGCTTTCTTT
TRBJ2-7 | TRBV11-2 | TRBD1 | . | CASSFGQGYEQYF | TGTGCCAGCAGCTTCGGACAGGGCTACGAGCAGTACTTC
TRBJ2-2 | TRBV7-9 | . | . | CASSPGQNTGELFF | TGTGCCAGCAGTCCGGGACAGAACACCGGGGAGCTGTTTTTT
TRBJ2-3 | TRBV7-8 | . | . | CASSLEGDTQYF | TGTGCCAGCAGCTTAGAGGGGGATACGCAGTATTTT
TRBJ1-1 | TRBV5-6 | . | . | CASSLNTEAFF | TGTGCCAGCAGCCTAAACACTGAAGCTTTCTTT
TRBJ2-5 | TRBV7-9 | TRBD1 | . | CASSLRDRGRETQYF | TGTGCCAGCAGCCTCCGGGACAGGGGGCGCGAGACCCAGTACTTC
TRBJ1-5 | TRBV6-5 | . | . | CASSRGRHQPQHF | TGTGCCAGCAGCAGAGGGAGGCATCAGCCCCAGCATTTT
TRBJ2-7 | TRBV3-1/TRBV3-2 | TRBD2 | . | CASSLLGGVEQYF | TGTGCCAGCAGCCTTCTCGGGGGGGTCGAGCAGTACTTC
TRBJ1-2 | TRBV29-1 | . | once | CSVEPGLYGYTF | TGCAGCGTTGAACCAGGTCTCTATGGCTACACCTTC
TRBJ2-7 | TRBV30 | . | few | CAWERRGAAGAYEQYF | TGTGCCTGGGAGAGGAGGGGGGCCGCGGGGGCCTACGAGCAGTACTTC
TRBJ2-1 | TRBV30 | . | . | CAWSVQSGRGQFF | TGTGCCTGGAGTGTACAGTCAGGGCGGGGACAGTTCTTC